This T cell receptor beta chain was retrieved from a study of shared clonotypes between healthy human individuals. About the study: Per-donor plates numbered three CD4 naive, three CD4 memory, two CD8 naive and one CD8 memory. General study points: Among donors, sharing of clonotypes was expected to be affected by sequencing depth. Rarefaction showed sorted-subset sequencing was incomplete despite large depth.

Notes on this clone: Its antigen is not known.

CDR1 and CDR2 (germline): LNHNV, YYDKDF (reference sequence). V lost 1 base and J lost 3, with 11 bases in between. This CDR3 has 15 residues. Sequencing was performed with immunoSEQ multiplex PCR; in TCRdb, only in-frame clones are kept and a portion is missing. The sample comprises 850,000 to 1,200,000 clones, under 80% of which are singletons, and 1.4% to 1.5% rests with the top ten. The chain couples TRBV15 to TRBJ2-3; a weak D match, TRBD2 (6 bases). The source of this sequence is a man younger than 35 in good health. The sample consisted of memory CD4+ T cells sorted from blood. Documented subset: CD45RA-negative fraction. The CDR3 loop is CATSRGGGITDTQYF. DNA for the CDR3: TGTGCCACCAGCAGAGGAGGCGGGATTACAGATACGCAGTATTTT.